The present T cell receptor (beta chain) was sequenced within a study of molecular identifiers for immune sequencing clone quantification. In TCRdb, the PCR reads were re-called with MiXCR into one record per CDR3 protein. The table records 460,000 or so distinct CDR3 sequences, over 20% of them present only once. This CDR3 is built from 14 residues. CDR1 is SQVTM and CDR2 is ANQGSEA in the germline V gene. The V and J ends lost 4 bases and 4 bases, in that order; junction bases with no gene match: 5. In this sample, this clonotype turned up many times. The chain is built from TRBV29-1 and TRBJ2-2; 8 bases fit TRBD2. The TCR sequence derives from a human donor in good health. Some libraries in this study had Jurkat cell RNA spiked in. Sequenced input: naive CD8+ T cells from blood, with Jurkat cell RNA spiked in. Documented subset: FACS-sorted CD8+CD4-CCR7+CD45RA+ naive T cells. The CDR3, as DNA: TGCAGCGTTGCCTTAGCGGGATTCACCGGGGAGCTGTTTTTT. This gives the protein CSVALAGFTGELFF.